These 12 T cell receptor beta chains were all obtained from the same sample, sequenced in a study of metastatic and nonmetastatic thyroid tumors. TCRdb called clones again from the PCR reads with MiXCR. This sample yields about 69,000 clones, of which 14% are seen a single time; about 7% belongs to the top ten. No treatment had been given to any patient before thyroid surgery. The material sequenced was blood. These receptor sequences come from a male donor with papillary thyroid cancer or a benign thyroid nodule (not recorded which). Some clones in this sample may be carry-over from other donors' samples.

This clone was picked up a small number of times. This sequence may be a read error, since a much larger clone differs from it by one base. Here the CDR3 DNA reads TGTGCCAGTAGTATGGCTAGAGAAGTTTATACGCAGTATTTT. It encodes CASSMAREVYTQYF. The rearrangement links TRBV19 to TRBJ2-3; D unresolved. Trimming left V 3 bases short and J 7 bases short, with 14 bases between. This CDR3 contains 14 residues. Germline CDR1 and CDR2: LNHDA and SQIVND (reference sequence).

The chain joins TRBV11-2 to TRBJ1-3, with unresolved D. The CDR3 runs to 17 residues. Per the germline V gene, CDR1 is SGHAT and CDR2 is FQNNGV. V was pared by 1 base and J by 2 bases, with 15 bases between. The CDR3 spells CASSLVGYPLPGNTIYF. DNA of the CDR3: TGTGCCAGCAGCTTAGTAGGGTATCCCCTCCCTGGAAACACCATATATTTT.

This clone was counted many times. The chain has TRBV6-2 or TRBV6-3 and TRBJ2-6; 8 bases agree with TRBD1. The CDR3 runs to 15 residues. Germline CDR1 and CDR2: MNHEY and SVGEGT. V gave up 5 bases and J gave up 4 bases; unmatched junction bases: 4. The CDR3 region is CASSPDRAGANVLTF. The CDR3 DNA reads TGTGCCAGCAGTCCGGACAGGGCCGGGGCCAACGTCCTGACTTTC.

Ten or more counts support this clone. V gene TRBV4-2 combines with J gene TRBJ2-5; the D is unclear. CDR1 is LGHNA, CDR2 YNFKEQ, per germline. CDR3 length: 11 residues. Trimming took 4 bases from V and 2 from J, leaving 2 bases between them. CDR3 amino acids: CASSLQETQYF. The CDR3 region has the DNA TGTGCCAGCAGCCTTCAAGAGACCCAGTACTTC.

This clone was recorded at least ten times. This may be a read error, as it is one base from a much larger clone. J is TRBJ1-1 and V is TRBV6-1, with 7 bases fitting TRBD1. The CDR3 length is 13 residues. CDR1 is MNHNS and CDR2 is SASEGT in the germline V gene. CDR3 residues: CASRAGRGTGAFF. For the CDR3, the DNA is TGTGCCAGCAGAGCAGGCAGGGGGACTGGAGCTTTCTTT.

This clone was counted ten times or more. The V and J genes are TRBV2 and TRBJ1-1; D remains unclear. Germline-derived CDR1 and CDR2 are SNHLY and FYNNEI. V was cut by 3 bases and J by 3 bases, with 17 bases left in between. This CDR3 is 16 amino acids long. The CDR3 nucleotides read TGTGCCAGCAGTGACGGGTCAGCTCCAGGAGACACTGAAGCTTTCTTT. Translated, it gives CASSDGSAPGDTEAFF.

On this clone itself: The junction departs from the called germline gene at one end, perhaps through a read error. The CDR3 is CASRGSSGREKLLF. The DNA for the CDR3 is TGTGCCAGCAGAGGGAGCTCAGGGCGTGAAAAACTGCTTTTT. This sequence joins TRBV12-3 or TRBV12-4 and TRBJ1-4; a possible D gene is TRBD1 (5 bases). This CDR3 region has 14 residues.

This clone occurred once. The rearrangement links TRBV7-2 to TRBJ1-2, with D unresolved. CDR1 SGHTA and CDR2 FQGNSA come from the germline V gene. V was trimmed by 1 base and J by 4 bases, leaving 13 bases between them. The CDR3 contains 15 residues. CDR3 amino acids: CASSLEMGMSYGYTF. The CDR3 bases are TGTGCCAGCAGCTTAGAGATGGGTATGAGCTATGGCTACACCTTC.

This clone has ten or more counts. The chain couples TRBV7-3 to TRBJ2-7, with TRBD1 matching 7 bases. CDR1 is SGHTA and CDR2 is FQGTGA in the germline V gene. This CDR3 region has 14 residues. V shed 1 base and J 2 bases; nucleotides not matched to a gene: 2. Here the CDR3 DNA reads TGTGCCAGCAGCTTAATAGGGACAGCCTACGAGCAGTACGTC. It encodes CASSLIGTAYEQYV.

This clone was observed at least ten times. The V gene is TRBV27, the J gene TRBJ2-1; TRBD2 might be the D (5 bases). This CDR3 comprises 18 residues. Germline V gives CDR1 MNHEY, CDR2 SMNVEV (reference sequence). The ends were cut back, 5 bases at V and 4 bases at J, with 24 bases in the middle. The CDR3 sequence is CASSQKPGSLSAYNEQFF. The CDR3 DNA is TGTGCCAGCAGTCAAAAACCGGGATCCCTAAGTGCTTACAATGAGCAGTTCTTC.

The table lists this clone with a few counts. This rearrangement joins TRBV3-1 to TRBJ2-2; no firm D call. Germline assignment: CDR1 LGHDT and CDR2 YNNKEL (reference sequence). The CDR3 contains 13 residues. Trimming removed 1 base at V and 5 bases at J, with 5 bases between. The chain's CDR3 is CASSQVVTGELFF. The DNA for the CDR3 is TGTGCCAGCAGCCAAGTAGTGACCGGGGAGCTGTTTTTT.

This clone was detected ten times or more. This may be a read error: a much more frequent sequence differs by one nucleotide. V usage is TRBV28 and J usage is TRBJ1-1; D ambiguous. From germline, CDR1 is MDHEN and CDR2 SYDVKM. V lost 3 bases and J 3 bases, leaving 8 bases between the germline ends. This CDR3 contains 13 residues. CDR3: CASSFVRYTEAFF. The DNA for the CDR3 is TGTGCCAGCAGTTTCGTCAGGTACACTGAAGCTTTCTTT.